These 9 T cell receptor beta chains were all obtained from the same sample, sequenced in a study of blood T cell repertoires in COVID-19. Only in-frame clones appear in the TCRdb table, and some are missing; sequencing was by immunoSEQ multiplex PCR. The data hold over 250,000 clones, with around 89% observed a single time. Sequencing input: PBMCs or T cells enriched from blood (not recorded which). The receptor set was obtained from a man aged 40-49 years who had recovered from COVID-19.

The chain has TRBV19 and TRBJ1-5; a weak D match, TRBD1 (5 bases). The CDR3 spans 14 residues. Germline CDR1 and CDR2: LNHDA and SQIVND (reference sequence). The ends were cut back, 7 bases at V and 4 bases at J, with 14 bases in the middle. CDR3 nucleotide sequence: TGTGCCAGTAATTTGGGGAGGGGAAATCAGCCCCAGCATTTT. This gives the protein CASNLGRGNQPQHF.

This chain uses TRBV30 with TRBJ2-5, with D possibly matching TRBD1 (5 bases). V lost 1 base and J lost 3, with 15 bases in between. CDR3 length: 15 residues. Germline V gene sequence: CDR1 GTSNPN, CDR2 SVGIG (reference sequence). The DNA for the CDR3 is TGTGCCTGGAGTGGGAAGGACAAGCCGAAAGAGACCCAGTACTTC. Amino acid sequence: CAWSGKDKPKETQYF.

This clone showed up many times. The J gene is TRBJ1-4, the V gene TRBV4-2; 9 nucleotides match TRBD1. Per the germline V gene, CDR1 is LGHNA and CDR2 is YNFKEQ. V lost 2 bases, J lost 0 bases, and 7 bases stayed unmatched. CDR3 size: 18 residues. The CDR3 here is CASSQRTGEIATNEKLFF. CDR3 DNA: TGTGCCAGCAGCCAAAGGACAGGGGAAATAGCAACTAATGAAAAACTGTTTTTT.

As for this clone: Germline and junction disagree at one end, which may indicate a read error. The CDR3 sequence is CASREGQGASEKLFF. The CDR3 coding sequence is TGTGCCAGCAGGGAAGGACAGGGGGCTAGTGAAAAACTGTTTTTT. The chain employs TRBV2 and TRBJ1-4; 11 bases are a match to TRBD1. From germline, CDR1 is SNHLY and CDR2 FYNNEI. CDR3 size: 15 residues.

V usage is TRBV5-1 and J usage is TRBJ1-2, with D possibly being TRBD1 (5 bases). CDR3 length equals 13 residues. The germline V gene encodes CDR1 SGHRS and CDR2 YFSETQ. The V and J ends lost 0 bases and 4 bases respectively, with 7 bases between them. The CDR3 region is CASSLGQIYGYTF. The CDR3 nucleotides are TGCGCCAGCAGCTTGGGACAGATCTATGGCTACACCTTC.

The rearrangement joins TRBV12-3 or TRBV12-4 to TRBJ2-1; 13 bases align to TRBD2. The V and J ends lost 6 bases and 10 bases, in that order; junction bases with no gene match: 3. This CDR3 is 13 amino acids long. CDR3 in amino acids: CASRGTSGMEQFF. The CDR3 DNA follows: TGTGCCAGCAGGGGGACTAGCGGGATGGAGCAGTTCTTC.

The chain carries TRBV5-8 and TRBJ1-1, with a weak D call TRBD1 (5 bases). V was trimmed by 3 bases and J by 4 bases, leaving 19 bases between them. CDR1 is SGHTS and CDR2 is YDEGEE in the germline V gene. This CDR3 has 16 residues. In DNA, the CDR3 is TGTGCCAGCAGCTCGTTCGGTCGTGGGGGAGGCACTGAAGCTTTCTTT. It encodes CASSSFGRGGGTEAFF.

The chain links TRBV6-5 to TRBJ1-1; weak D call: TRBD1 (5 bases). CDR1 MNHEY and CDR2 SVGAGI come from the germline V gene. The CDR3 is made up of 12 amino acids. V dropped 10 bases and J dropped 6 bases, with 15 bases sitting between them. For the CDR3, the DNA is TGTGCCATTTACAGGCTGTCTCCTGAAGCTTTCTTT. Encoded protein: CAIYRLSPEAFF.

This chain uses TRBV18 with TRBJ2-7, with D tentatively TRBD1 (6 bases). Germline V gene data show CDR1 as KGHSH and CDR2 as LQKENI. The CDR3 is made up of 15 amino acids. The V end lost 3 bases, the J end lost 0 bases, and 12 bases lay between the germline ends. The DNA for the CDR3 is TGTGCCAGCTCACCCCCACAGGGACCCTCCTACGAGCAGTACTTC. It specifies CASSPPQGPSYEQYF.